The rows below give T cell receptor beta chains drawn from one sample of a study of blood T cell repertoires in COVID-19. Sequencing was performed with immunoSEQ multiplex PCR; in TCRdb, only in-frame clones are kept and a portion is missing. Of 80,000 to 85,000 clones in the sample, under 90% were seen once. Sample: peripheral blood. The receptors here all came from a human donor in a cohort sampled during active COVID-19. CDR3s include the opening cysteine and the closing phenylalanine or tryptophan. A D gene is named only where the DNA matches it firmly. Expanded clones are given a class, and other clones once, few, many or no size at all.

>16|TRBJ2-1|TRBD2|NA|TRBV6-6
TGTGCCAGCAGCCACGGTGGGGGGACTATCTACAATGAGCAGTTCTTC
CASSHGGGTIYNEQFF
>16|TRBJ2-1|NA|NA|TRBV5-1
TGCGCCAGCAGCCCGTCCAGGGGTTTGAACTACAATGAGCAGTTCTTC
CASSPSRGLNYNEQFF
>15|TRBJ2-7|NA|many|TRBV2
TGTGCCAGCAGCGCGGACTTGCTGTTTACCTACGAGCAGTACTTC
CASSADLLFTYEQYF
>11|TRBJ1-2|NA|NA|TRBV6-5
TGTGCCAGCACTAGTGGCCTCGGCTACACCTTC
CASTSGLGYTF
>15|TRBJ2-1|TRBD2|NA|TRBV19
TGTGCCAGTAGTCCCGGGACTAGCGGGGGGATTGAGCAGTTCTTC
CASSPGTSGGIEQFF
>12|TRBJ1-5|NA|NA|TRBV12-3/TRBV12-4
TGTGCCAGCACAAGAAACCGGCAGCCCCAGCATTTT
CASTRNRQPQHF
>14|TRBJ2-1|NA|NA|TRBV6-1
TGTGCCAGCAGTGAAACACTAGCCCACAATGAGCAGTTCTTC
CASSETLAHNEQFF
>15|TRBJ2-3|NA|NA|TRBV3-1/TRBV3-2
TGTGCCAGCAGCCAAGACCAGGGCTTCCCAGATACGCAGTATTTT
CASSQDQGFPDTQYF
>16|TRBJ1-1|TRBD1|NA|TRBV25-1
TGTGCCAGCAGTGAACTGGCAGGGGGCAGGAACACTGAAGCTTTCTTT
CASSELAGGRNTEAFF
>11|TRBJ2-7|NA|NA|TRBV19
TGTGCCAGTAGTATCGAGGACGAGCAGTACTTC
CASSIEDEQYF
>13|TRBJ1-2|NA|NA|TRBV12-3/TRBV12-4
TGTGCCAGCAGTCAGCGGGTTAACTATGGCTACACCTTC
CASSQRVNYGYTF
>15|TRBJ2-7|TRBD1|NA|TRBV6-5
TGTGCCAGCAGGAATCCCGGACAGGGGGGTAACGAGCAGTACTTC
CASRNPGQGGNEQYF
>14|TRBJ1-2|NA|NA|TRBV6-2/TRBV6-3
TGTGCCAGCAGTTCACGGGGGGCAGTCTATGGCTACACCTTC
CASSSRGAVYGYTF
>12|TRBJ1-5|NA|NA|TRBV27
TGTGCCAGCAGGCGCGGTGATCAGCCCCAGCATTTT
CASRRGDQPQHF
>14|TRBJ1-1|TRBD1|NA|TRBV10-3
TGTGCCATCGGGCAACAGGGGGCTCAAACTGAAGCTTTCTTT
CAIGQQGAQTEAFF
>15|TRBJ2-7|TRBD1|NA|TRBV15
TGTGCCACCAGCAGAGAGGGGACAGGGGACCACGAGCAGTACTTC
CATSREGTGDHEQYF
>14|TRBJ1-2|NA|NA|TRBV6-5
TGTGCCAGCAGTTACTCGGTGACAGGTGTGGGCTACACCTTC
CASSYSVTGVGYTF
>16|TRBJ2-2|TRBD2|few|TRBV5-1
TGCGCCAGCAGCTGGACCGGGACTAGTAGAACCGGGGAGCTGTTTTTT
CASSWTGTSRTGELFF
>14|TRBJ2-1|TRBD2|NA|TRBV11-3
TGTGCCAGCAGCTCCGGGGGGTCCTACAATGAGCAGTTCTTC
CASSSGGSYNEQFF
>14|TRBJ1-6|NA|many|TRBV19
TGTGCCAGTAGTATTACGCAGGCTTATTCACCCCTCCACTTT
CASSITQAYSPLHF
>12|TRBJ2-3|NA|NA|TRBV12-3/TRBV12-4
TGTGCCAGCAGCCCACGGGGGGCCCGGCAGTATTTT
CASSPRGARQYF
>16|TRBJ2-2|TRBD2|NA|TRBV6-1
TGTGCCAGCAGTGTTTGGGGGGGAGTATCCACCGGGGAGCTGTTTTTT
CASSVWGGVSTGELFF
>16|TRBJ2-1|TRBD2|once|TRBV2
TGTGCCAGCAGGCCCCGGGACACCGGGGGGGTGAATGAGCAGTTCTTC
CASRPRDTGGVNEQFF
>17|TRBJ1-2|NA|NA|TRBV11-3
TGTGCCAGCAGCGGGGGGGCGCGACGGACGCGTAACTATGGCTACACCTTC
CASSGGARRTRNYGYTF
>13|TRBJ2-7|TRBD1|NA|TRBV6-5
TGTGCCAGCAGGGGACAGGGGGCGTACGAGCAGTACTTC
CASRGQGAYEQYF
>16|TRBJ2-1|TRBD2|once|TRBV7-6
TGTGCCAGCGTGTTGACTACGGGACTAGAGTTCAATGAGCAGTTCTTC
CASVLTTGLEFNEQFF